This TCR beta chain came from a study of shared clonotypes between healthy human individuals. The table lists this clone with many counts. The same CDR3 is also encoded by other DNA sequences in this sample. The assay was immunoSEQ multiplex PCR, and TCRdb's table has in-frame clones only and misses some. The sample holds about 490,000 clones; about 85% are singletons and the top ten take over 9.5%. The length of the CDR3 is 16 residues. V gave up 0 bases and J gave up 0 bases; unmatched junction bases: 3. Looked up from germline, CDR1 is SGHRS and CDR2 is YFSETQ. This sequence was found in a woman in her 40s in good health. Some clones in this sample may be carry-over from other donors' samples. Material: PBMCs. The V gene is TRBV5-1, the J gene TRBJ2-1; 7 nucleotides align to TRBD1. CDR3 in amino acids: CASSLAGTDSYNEQFF. The DNA of the CDR3 is TGCGCCAGCAGCTTGGCCGGGACAGACTCCTACAATGAGCAGTTCTTC.